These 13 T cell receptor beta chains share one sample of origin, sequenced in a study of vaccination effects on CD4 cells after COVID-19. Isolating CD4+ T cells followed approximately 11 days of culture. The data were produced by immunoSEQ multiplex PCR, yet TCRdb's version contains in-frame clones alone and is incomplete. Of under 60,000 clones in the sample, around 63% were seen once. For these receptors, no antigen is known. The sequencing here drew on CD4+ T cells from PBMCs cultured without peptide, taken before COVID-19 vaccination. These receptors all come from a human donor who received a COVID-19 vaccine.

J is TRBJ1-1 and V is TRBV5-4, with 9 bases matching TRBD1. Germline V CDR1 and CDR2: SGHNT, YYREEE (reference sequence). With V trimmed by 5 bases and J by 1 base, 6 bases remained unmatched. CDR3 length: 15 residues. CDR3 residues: CASRPPDRGNTEAFF. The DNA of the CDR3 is TGTGCCAGCAGACCCCCGGACAGGGGGAACACTGAAGCTTTCTTT.

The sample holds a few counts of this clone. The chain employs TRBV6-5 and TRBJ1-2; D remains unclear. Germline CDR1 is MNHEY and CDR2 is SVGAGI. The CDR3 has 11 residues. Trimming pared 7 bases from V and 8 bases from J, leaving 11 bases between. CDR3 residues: CASMVEGGYTF. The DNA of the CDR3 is TGTGCCAGCATGGTGGAGGGCGGCTACACCTTC.

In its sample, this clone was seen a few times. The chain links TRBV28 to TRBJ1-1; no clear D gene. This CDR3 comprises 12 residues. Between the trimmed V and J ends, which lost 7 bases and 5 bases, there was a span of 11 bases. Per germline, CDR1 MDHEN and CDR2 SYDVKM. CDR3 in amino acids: CASKEAGTEAFF. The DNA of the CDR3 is TGTGCCAGCAAGGAGGCTGGGACTGAAGCTTTCTTT.

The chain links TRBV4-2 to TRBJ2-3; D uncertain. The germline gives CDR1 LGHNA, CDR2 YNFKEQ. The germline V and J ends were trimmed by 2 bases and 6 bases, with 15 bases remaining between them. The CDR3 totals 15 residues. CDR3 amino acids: CASSQRSQALDTQYF. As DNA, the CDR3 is TGTGCCAGCAGCCAACGGTCCCAGGCCCTGGATACGCAGTATTTT.

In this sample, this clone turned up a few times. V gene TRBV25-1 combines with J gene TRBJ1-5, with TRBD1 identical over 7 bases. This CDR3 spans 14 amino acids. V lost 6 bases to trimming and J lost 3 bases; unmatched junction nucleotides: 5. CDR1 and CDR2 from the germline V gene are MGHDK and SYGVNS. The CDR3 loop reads CASSETGLNQPQHF. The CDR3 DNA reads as TGTGCCAGCAGCGAGACAGGGCTCAATCAGCCCCAGCATTTT.

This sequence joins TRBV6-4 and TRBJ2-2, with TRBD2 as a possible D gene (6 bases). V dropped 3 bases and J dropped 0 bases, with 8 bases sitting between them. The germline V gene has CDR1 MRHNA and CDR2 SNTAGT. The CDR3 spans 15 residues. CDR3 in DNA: TGTGCCAGCAGTGAAGCTAGCGCGAACACCGGGGAGCTGTTTTTT. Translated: CASSEASANTGELFF.

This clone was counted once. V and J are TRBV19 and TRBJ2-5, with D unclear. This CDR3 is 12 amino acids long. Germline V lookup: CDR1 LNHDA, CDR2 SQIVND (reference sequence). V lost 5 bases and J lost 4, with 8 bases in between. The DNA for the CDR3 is TGTGCCAGTAGTGTCAGTGGAGAGACCCAGTACTTC. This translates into CASSVSGETQYF.

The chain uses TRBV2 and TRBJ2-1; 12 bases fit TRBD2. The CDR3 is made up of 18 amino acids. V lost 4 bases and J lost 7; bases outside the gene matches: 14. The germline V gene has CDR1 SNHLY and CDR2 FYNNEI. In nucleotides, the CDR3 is TGTGCCAGCAGTGCCTTACCCTCACTAGCGGGAGGATTGAATGAGCAGTTCTTC. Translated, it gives CASSALPSLAGGLNEQFF.

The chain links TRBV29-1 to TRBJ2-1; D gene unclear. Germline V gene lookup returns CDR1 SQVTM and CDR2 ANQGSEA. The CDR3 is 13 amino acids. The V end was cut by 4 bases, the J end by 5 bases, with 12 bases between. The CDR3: CSVAWARHNEQFF. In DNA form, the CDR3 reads TGCAGCGTTGCGTGGGCCCGGCACAATGAGCAGTTCTTC.

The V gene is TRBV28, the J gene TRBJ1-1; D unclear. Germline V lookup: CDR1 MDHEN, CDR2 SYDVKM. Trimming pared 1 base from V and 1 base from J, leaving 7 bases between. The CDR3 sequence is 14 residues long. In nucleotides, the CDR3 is TGTGCCAGCAGTTTATCGGCGCCGAACACTGAAGCTTTCTTT. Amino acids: CASSLSAPNTEAFF.

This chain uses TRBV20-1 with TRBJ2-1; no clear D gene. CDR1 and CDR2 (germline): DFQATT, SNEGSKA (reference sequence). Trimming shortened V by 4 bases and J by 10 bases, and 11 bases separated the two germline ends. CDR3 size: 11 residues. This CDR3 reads CSATPTGEQFF. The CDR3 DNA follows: TGCAGTGCTACCCCGACGGGCGAGCAGTTCTTC.

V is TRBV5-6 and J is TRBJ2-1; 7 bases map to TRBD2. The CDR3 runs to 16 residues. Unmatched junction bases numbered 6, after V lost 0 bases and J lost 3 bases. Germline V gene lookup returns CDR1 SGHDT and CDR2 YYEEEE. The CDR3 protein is CASSLEKRGVYNEQFF. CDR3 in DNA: TGTGCCAGCAGCTTGGAGAAACGGGGGGTCTACAATGAGCAGTTCTTC.

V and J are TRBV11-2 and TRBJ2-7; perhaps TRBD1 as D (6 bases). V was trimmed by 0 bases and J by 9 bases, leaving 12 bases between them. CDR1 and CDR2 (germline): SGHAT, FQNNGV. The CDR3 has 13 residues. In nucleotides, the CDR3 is TGTGCCAGCAGCTTAGAACGGACAGAGGTGCAGTACTTC. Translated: CASSLERTEVQYF.